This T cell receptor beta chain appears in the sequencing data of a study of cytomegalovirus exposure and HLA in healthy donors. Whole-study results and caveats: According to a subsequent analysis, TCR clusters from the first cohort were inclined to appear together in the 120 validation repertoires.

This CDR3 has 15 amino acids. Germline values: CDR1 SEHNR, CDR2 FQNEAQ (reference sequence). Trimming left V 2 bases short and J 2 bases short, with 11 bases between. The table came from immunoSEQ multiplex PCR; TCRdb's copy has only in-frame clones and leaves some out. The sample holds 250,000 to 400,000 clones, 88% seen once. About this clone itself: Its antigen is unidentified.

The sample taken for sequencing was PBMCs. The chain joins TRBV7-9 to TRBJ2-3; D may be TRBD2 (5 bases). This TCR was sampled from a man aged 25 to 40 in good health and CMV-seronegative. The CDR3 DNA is TGTGCCAGCAGCTTAACAGCGGCCATCACAGATACGCAGTATTTT. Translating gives CASSLTAAITDTQYF. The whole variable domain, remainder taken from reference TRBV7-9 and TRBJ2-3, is DTGVSQNPRHKITKRGQNVTFRCDPISEHNRLYWYRQTLGQGPEFLTYFQNEAQLEKSRLLSDRFSAERPKGSFSTLEIQRTEQGDSAMYLCASSLTAAITDTQYFGPGTRLTVL.